What follows are 24 T cell receptor beta chains derived from one specimen sequenced in a study of human T cells and chemical hapten exposure. Time point noted: patch test 2, 6 weeks after DPC sensitization. The treatment is: therapeutic diphenylcyclopropenone sensitization with weekly scalp DPC. One entry per CDR3 protein, called by TCRdb with MiXCR from the RACE reads. Here the sample spans some 99,000 distinct CDR3 sequences, approximately 8.8% being singletons. The source was whole blood, collected in connection with sensitization to the hapten diphenylcyclopropenone (DPC). The source of these receptors is a woman between 35 and 50 years old with alopecia areata. Some clones in this sample may be carry-over from other donors' samples.

In this sample, this clonotype turned up many times. The chain combines TRBV6-2 or TRBV6-3 with TRBJ2-1, with 11 bases aligning to TRBD1. Germline V gene lookup returns CDR1 MNHEY and CDR2 SVGEGT. The CDR3 runs to 14 residues. V was pared by 6 bases and J by 3 bases, with 1 base of the junction left unmatched. CDR3 sequence: CASRGQGDYNEQFF. The CDR3 coding sequence is TGTGCCAGCAGGGGACAGGGGGACTACAATGAGCAGTTCTTC.

This chain uses TRBV20-1 with TRBJ2-1; D may match TRBD1 or TRBD2 (5 bases each). There are 12 residues in the CDR3. The ends were cut back, 5 bases at V and 3 bases at J, with 8 bases in the middle. Germline loops: CDR1 DFQATT, CDR2 SNEGSKA (reference sequence). The CDR3 loop is CSAGTVYNEQFF. CDR3 nucleotide sequence: TGCAGTGCTGGGACGGTCTACAATGAGCAGTTCTTC.

This clonotype was recorded a few times. The chain joins TRBV5-1 to TRBJ1-2; D might be TRBD1 (5 bases). The V gene lost 4 bases and the J gene lost 2 bases, with 18 bases spanning the gap. This CDR3 has 16 residues. In germline, CDR1 is SGHRS, CDR2 YFSETQ. DNA of the CDR3: TGCGCCAGCAGCACCGCCCCCGGGGCCCTAAACTATGGCTACACCTTC. It specifies CASSTAPGALNYGYTF. The variable domain in full, completed from reference TRBV5-1 and TRBJ1-2, reads KAGVTQTPRYLIKTRGQQVTLSCSPISGHRSVSWYQQTPGQGLQFLFEYFSETQRNKGNFPGRFSGRQFSNSRSEMNVSTLELGDSALYLCASSTAPGALNYGYTFGSGTRLTVV.

This clonotype appeared many times. At one end, the junction sequence differs from germline, possibly due to a read error. The CDR3 loop is CASSPRQGENTEAFF. The DNA for the CDR3 is TGTGCCAGCTCGCCACGACAGGGGGAGAACACTGAAGCTTTCTTT. J is TRBJ1-1 and V is TRBV18, with TRBD1 matching 9 bases. CDR1 is KGHSH, CDR2 LQKENI, per germline. This CDR3 contains 15 residues. The full variable domain, in which reference TRBV18 and TRBJ1-1 provide the parts outside the CDR3, is NAGVMQNPRHLVRRRGQEARLRCSPMKGHSHVYWYRQLPEEGLKFMVYLQKENIIDESGMPKERFSAEFPKEGPSILRIQQVVRGDSAAYFCASSPRQGENTEAFFGQGTRLTVV.

The table lists this clonotype with many counts. The chain recombines TRBV12-3 or TRBV12-4 with TRBJ2-2, with a weak D call TRBD1 (6 bases). V dropped 1 base and J dropped 0 bases, with 6 bases sitting between them. The CDR3 is 15 amino acids. CDR3 amino acids: CASSLGTANTGELFF. DNA for the CDR3: TGTGCCAGCAGTTTAGGGACAGCGAACACCGGGGAGCTGTTTTTT.

This chain links TRBV6-2 or TRBV6-3 with TRBJ2-1; 11 positions match TRBD2. The CDR3 consists of 17 residues. Germline V gives CDR1 MNHEY, CDR2 SVGEGT. V dropped 7 bases and J dropped 0; count of bases not matched to a gene: 8. The CDR3 protein is CASKLAGGAGSYNEQFF. DNA for the CDR3: TGTGCCAGCAAGCTAGCGGGGGGAGCCGGCTCCTACAATGAGCAGTTCTTC.

There are many counts of this clonotype. The gene calls are TRBV6-1 and TRBJ1-5, with unresolved D. Trimming removed 0 bases at V and 7 bases at J, with 13 bases between. The germline CDR1 and CDR2 sequences are MNHNS and SASEGT. The CDR3 runs 15 residues. The CDR3: CASSEARVGAQPQHF. The CDR3 coding sequence is TGTGCCAGCAGTGAAGCGCGAGTGGGCGCCCAGCCCCAGCATTTT.

This clonotype was seen repeatedly, ten times or more. The CDR3 spells CASSYVGSEAFF. The CDR3 coding sequence is TGTGCCAGCAGTTATGTGGGGTCTGAAGCTTTCTTT. The chain combines TRBV6-2 or TRBV6-3 with TRBJ1-1; no firm D call. CDR3 length: 12 residues. CDR1 is MNHEY, CDR2 SVGEGT, per germline. Trimming removed 3 bases from V and 6 bases from J, with 8 bases in between.

This clonotype has a handful of counts. The chain uses TRBV19 and TRBJ2-3; D is possibly TRBD2 (5 bases). The germline gives CDR1 LNHDA, CDR2 SQIVND (reference sequence). V was cut by 4 bases and J by 1 base, with 21 bases left in between. This CDR3 contains 18 residues. CDR3 sequence reads: CASSTSPSTGTGTDTQYF. The CDR3 DNA follows: TGTGCCAGTAGTACTTCCCCTTCGACGGGAACAGGCACAGATACGCAGTATTTT. The full variable domain, completed using reference TRBV19 and TRBJ2-3, is DGGITQSPKYLFRKEGQNVTLSCEQNLNHDAMYWYRQDPGQGLRLIYYSQIVNDFQKGDIAEGYSVSREKKESFPLTVTSAQKNPTAFYLCASSTSPSTGTGTDTQYFGPGTRLTVL.

The chain joins TRBV12-3 or TRBV12-4 to TRBJ2-3; D uncertain. Trimming shortened V by 3 bases and J by 4 bases, and 14 bases separated the two germline ends. This CDR3 is built from 15 residues. The CDR3: CASSFWGPTADTQYF. CDR3 sequence (DNA): TGTGCCAGCAGTTTCTGGGGTCCTACGGCAGATACGCAGTATTTT.

V gene TRBV4-1 combines with J gene TRBJ1-6; TRBD1 matches at 7 bases. V lost 0 bases, J lost 11 bases, and 7 bases stayed unmatched. Germline assignment: CDR1 MGHRA and CDR2 YSYEKL. The CDR3 has 15 amino acids. The CDR3 DNA reads TGCGCCAGCAGCCAAGAGGCGGCAGGGGGGCCACCCCTCCACTTT. This sequence encodes CASSQEAAGGPPLHF.

This clonotype was detected ten times or more. The chain combines TRBV6-5 with TRBJ2-1, with D possibly being TRBD1 (6 bases). CDR1 MNHEY and CDR2 SVGAGI come from the germline V gene. V gave up 4 bases and J gave up 4 bases, with 14 bases separating them. The CDR3 extends over 15 amino acids. CDR3 sequence reads: CASSSIGQPYNEQFF. In nucleotides, the CDR3 is TGTGCCAGCAGTTCCATCGGACAGCCGTACAATGAGCAGTTCTTC.

V usage is TRBV5-5 and J usage is TRBJ2-1; 10 bases map to TRBD2. The germline V gene encodes CDR1 SGHKS and CDR2 YYEKEE (reference sequence). The ends lost 4 bases at V and 2 bases at J; junction bases unmatched: 6. The CDR3 totals 16 residues. The CDR3 region is CASSGRLAGPYNEQFF. In nucleotides, the CDR3 is TGTGCCAGCAGCGGACGACTAGCGGGCCCCTACAATGAGCAGTTCTTC.

This clonotype was counted between two and nine times. The chain employs TRBV7-3 and TRBJ2-1; D might be TRBD1 (6 bases). Trimming cost V 3 bases and J 7 bases, with 10 bases left between them. From germline, CDR1 is SGHTA and CDR2 FQGTGA. The CDR3 loop spans 13 amino acids. CDR3 sequence reads: CASSLVRGNEQFF. CDR3 DNA sequence: TGTGCCAGCAGCTTGGTTAGGGGGAATGAGCAGTTCTTC.

This clonotype was detected ten times or more. The chain recombines TRBV7-3 with TRBJ2-6; TRBD1 might be the D (6 bases). The CDR3 is made up of 17 amino acids. Per germline, CDR1 SGHTA and CDR2 FQGTGA. The germline V and J ends were trimmed by 4 bases and 4 bases, with 17 bases remaining between them. The CDR3 DNA follows: TGTGCCAGCAGCTCCCGGGCAGGGGACGCCGGGGCCAACGTCCTGACTTTC. Translation: CASSSRAGDAGANVLTF.

This clonotype was seen a handful of times. The chain recombines TRBV7-9 with TRBJ1-3; D is perhaps TRBD1 (5 bases). CDR3 length: 14 amino acids. Deletions cut 5 bases from V and 5 bases from J, with 13 bases between. Germline V lookup: CDR1 SEHNR, CDR2 FQNEAQ (reference sequence). CDR3 bases: TGTGCCAGCAGCCCCGGGACCGATCGAAACACCATATATTTT. Protein product: CASSPGTDRNTIYF.

This clonotype was observed many times. This chain links TRBV10-3 with TRBJ1-6; D is ambiguous. This CDR3 has 12 amino acids. V was pared by 10 bases and J by 8 bases, with 12 bases between. Germline V gene sequence: CDR1 ENHRY, CDR2 SYGVKD. CDR3 coding DNA: TGTGCCAACACAGACGGGGATTCACCCCTCCACTTT. This sequence encodes CANTDGDSPLHF.

The chain links TRBV7-9 to TRBJ1-3; D is undetermined. CDR3 length: 15 residues. The V and J ends lost 4 bases and 0 bases respectively, with 10 bases between them. Looked up from germline, CDR1 is SEHNR and CDR2 is FQNEAQ (reference sequence). The DNA of the CDR3 is TGTGCCAGCAGCTCATCAGTCACCTCTGGAAACACCATATATTTT. It specifies CASSSSVTSGNTIYF.

The chain joins TRBV12-3 or TRBV12-4 to TRBJ1-2, with no clear D. Between the trimmed V and J ends, which lost 6 bases and 6 bases, there was a span of 8 bases. The CDR3 length is 11 residues. The CDR3 loop is CASSYGNGYTF. CDR3 nucleotides: TGTGCCAGCAGCTACGGGAATGGCTACACCTTC.

This clonotype was counted at least ten times. V gene TRBV12-3 or TRBV12-4 combines with J gene TRBJ1-2, with D possibly being TRBD1 (5 bases). The V and J ends lost 6 bases and 5 bases respectively, with 10 bases between them. The CDR3 is 12 amino acids. The CDR3 region is CASRWQGYGYTF. Written as DNA, the CDR3 is TGTGCCAGCAGGTGGCAGGGATATGGCTACACCTTC.

In this sample, this clonotype turned up a few times. J is TRBJ1-6 and V is TRBV11-2; D is ambiguous. V gave up 5 bases and J gave up 7 bases, with 9 bases separating them. Germline V gene lookup returns CDR1 SGHAT and CDR2 FQNNGV. This CDR3 comprises 13 residues. The CDR3 sequence is CASSDYVNSPLHF. In nucleotides, the CDR3 is TGTGCCAGCAGCGACTACGTAAATTCACCCCTCCACTTT.

The gene calls are TRBV4-2 and TRBJ1-2; weak D call: TRBD1 (6 bases). Trimming removed 0 bases from V and 8 bases from J, with 16 bases in between. Germline-derived CDR1 and CDR2 are LGHNA and YNFKEQ. This CDR3 comprises 15 residues. The CDR3 DNA sequence: TGTGCCAGCAGCCAAGACAGGGGCGCAGTGCGAGGCTACACCTTC. It translates to CASSQDRGAVRGYTF.

The CDR3 bases are TGTGCCAGCAGCTTGGTTGAGGGGGCGACAGATACGCAGTATTTT. Translated: CASSLVEGATDTQYF. The rearrangement uses TRBV5-6 and TRBJ2-3; 7 nucleotides match TRBD1. V was clipped by 0 bases and J by 3 bases; unmatched bases: 4. CDR3 size: 15 residues. Germline-derived CDR1 and CDR2 are SGHDT and YYEEEE.

The chain is built from TRBV6-1 and TRBJ2-7; no firm D call. This CDR3 spans 12 amino acids. With 6 bases removed from V and 7 bases from J, the gap between germline ends came to 13 bases. CDR1 and CDR2 (germline): MNHNS, SASEGT. The CDR3 DNA follows: TGTGCCAGCAGCCCCCAGCTTGAGGAGCAGTACTTC. Protein: CASSPQLEEQYF.